This TCR beta chain derives from a study of blood T cell repertoires in COVID-19. Study at large: Samples came from the United States, Italy and Spain, spanning acute and convalescent COVID-19.

The CDR3 extends over 13 amino acids. V lost 7 bases and J lost 8, with 14 bases in between. Here immunoSEQ multiplex PCR was the method, and the copy in TCRdb shows in-frame clones only, minus some. Of about 220,000 clones in the sample, about 86% are singletons; the top ten hold roughly 14%. This clone turned up a few times. Cohort placement rested on clinical history that participants reported themselves. Sequencing used PBMCs or T cells enriched from blood (not recorded which). This TCR came from a woman aged 45 to 65 with acute COVID-19. The chain employs TRBV12-3 or TRBV12-4 and TRBJ2-2; D remains ambiguous. As DNA, the CDR3 is TGTGCCAGCATTTCCCGCCGGTATGGGGAGCTGTTTTTT. Its protein is CASISRRYGELFF.